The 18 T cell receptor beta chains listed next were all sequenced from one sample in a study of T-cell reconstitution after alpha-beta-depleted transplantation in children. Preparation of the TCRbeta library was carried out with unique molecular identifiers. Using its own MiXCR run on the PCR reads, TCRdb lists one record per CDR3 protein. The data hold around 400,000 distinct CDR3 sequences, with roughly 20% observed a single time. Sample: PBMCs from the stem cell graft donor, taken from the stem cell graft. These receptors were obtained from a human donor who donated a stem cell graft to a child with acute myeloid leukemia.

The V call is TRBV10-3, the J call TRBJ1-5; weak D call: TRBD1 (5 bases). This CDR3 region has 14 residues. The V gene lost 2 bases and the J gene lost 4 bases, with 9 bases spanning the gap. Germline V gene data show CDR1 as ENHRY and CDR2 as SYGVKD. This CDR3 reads CAISERRENQPQHF. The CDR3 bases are TGTGCCATCAGTGAGCGCAGGGAGAATCAGCCCCAGCATTTT.

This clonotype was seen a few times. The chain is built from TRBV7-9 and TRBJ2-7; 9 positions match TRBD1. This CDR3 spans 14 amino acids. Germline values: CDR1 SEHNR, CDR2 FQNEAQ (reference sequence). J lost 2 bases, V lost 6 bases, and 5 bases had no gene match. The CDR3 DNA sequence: TGTGCCAGCAGAGGGGGACAGGGCGCCTACGAGCAGTACTTC. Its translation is CASRGGQGAYEQYF.

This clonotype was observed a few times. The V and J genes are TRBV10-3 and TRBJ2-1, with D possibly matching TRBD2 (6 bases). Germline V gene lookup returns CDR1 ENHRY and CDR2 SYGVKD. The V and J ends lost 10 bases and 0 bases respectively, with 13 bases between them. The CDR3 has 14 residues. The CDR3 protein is CATSAGSSYNEQFF. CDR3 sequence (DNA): TGTGCCACCTCGGCCGGGAGCTCCTACAATGAGCAGTTCTTC.

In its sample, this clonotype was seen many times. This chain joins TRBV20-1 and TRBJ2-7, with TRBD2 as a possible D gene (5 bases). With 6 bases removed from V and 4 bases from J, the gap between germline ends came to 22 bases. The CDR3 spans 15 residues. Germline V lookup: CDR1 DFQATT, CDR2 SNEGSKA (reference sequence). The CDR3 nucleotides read TGCAGTGCCAACGATGAGCGGTCGCCCAGGTACGAGCAGTACTTC. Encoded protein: CSANDERSPRYEQYF.

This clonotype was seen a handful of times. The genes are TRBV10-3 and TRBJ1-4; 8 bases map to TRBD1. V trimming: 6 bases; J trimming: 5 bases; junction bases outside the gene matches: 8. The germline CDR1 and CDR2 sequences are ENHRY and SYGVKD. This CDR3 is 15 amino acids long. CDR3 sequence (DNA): TGTGCCATCAGCGGTACAGGGGGTACAAATGAAAAACTGTTTTTT. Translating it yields CAISGTGGTNEKLFF.

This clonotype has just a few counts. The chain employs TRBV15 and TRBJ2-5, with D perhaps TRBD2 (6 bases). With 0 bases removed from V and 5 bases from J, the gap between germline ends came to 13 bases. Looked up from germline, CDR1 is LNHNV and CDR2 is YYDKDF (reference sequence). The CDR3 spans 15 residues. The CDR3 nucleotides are TGTGCCACCAGCAGAGATGGAGGGGCCTACGAGACCCAGTACTTC. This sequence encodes CATSRDGGAYETQYF.

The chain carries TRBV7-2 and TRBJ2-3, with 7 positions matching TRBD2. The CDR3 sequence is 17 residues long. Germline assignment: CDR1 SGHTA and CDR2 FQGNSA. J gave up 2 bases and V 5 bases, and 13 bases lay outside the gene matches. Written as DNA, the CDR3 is TGTGCCAGCAGCCACCGGGACTACCTAACGGCCACAGATACGCAGTATTTT. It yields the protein CASSHRDYLTATDTQYF. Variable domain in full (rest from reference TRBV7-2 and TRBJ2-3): GAGVSQSPSNKVTEKGKDVELRCDPISGHTALYWYRQSLGQGLEFLIYFQGNSAPDKSGLPSDRFSAERTGGSVSTLTIQRTQQEDSAVYLCASSHRDYLTATDTQYFGPGTRLTVL.

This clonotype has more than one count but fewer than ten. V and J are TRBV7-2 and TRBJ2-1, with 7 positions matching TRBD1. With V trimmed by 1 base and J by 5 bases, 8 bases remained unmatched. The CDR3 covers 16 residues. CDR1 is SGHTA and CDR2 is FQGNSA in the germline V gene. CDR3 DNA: TGTGCCAGCAGCTTAGGTGCCGGGACAGCCCACAATGAGCAGTTCTTC. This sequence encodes CASSLGAGTAHNEQFF.

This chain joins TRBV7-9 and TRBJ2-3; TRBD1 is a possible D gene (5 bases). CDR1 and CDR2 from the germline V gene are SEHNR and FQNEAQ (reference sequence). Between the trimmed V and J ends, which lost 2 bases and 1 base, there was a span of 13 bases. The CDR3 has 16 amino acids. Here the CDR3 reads CASSLSSGAGTDTQYF. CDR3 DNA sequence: TGTGCCAGCAGCTTATCAAGTGGGGCCGGCACAGATACGCAGTATTTT. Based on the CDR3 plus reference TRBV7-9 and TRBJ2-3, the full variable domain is DTGVSQNPRHKITKRGQNVTFRCDPISEHNRLYWYRQTLGQGPEFLTYFQNEAQLEKSRLLSDRFSAERPKGSFSTLEIQRTEQGDSAMYLCASSLSSGAGTDTQYFGPGTRLTVL.

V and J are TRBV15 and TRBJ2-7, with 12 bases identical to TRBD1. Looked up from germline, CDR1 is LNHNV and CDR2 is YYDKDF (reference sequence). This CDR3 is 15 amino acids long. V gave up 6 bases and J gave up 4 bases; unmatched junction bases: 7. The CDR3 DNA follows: TGTGCCACCAGTCGGGACAGGGGGCTGCTTTACGAGCAGTACTTC. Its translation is CATSRDRGLLYEQYF.

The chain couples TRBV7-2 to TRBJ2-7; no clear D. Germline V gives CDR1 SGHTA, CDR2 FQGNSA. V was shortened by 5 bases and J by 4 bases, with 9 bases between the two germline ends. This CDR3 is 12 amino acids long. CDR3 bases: TGTGCCAGCAGCCAGCTGGGGTACGAGCAGTACTTC. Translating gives CASSQLGYEQYF.

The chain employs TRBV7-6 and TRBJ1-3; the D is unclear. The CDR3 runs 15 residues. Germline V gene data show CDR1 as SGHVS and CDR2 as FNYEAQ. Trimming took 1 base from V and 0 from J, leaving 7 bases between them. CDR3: CASSLDGISGNTIYF. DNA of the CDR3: TGTGCCAGCAGCTTAGACGGGATCTCTGGAAACACCATATATTTT.

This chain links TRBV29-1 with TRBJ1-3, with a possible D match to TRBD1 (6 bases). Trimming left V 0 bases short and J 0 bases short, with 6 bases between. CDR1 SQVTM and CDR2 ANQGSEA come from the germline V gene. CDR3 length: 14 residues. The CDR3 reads CSVEDRGSGNTIYF. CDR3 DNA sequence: TGCAGCGTTGAAGACAGGGGCTCTGGAAACACCATATATTTT.

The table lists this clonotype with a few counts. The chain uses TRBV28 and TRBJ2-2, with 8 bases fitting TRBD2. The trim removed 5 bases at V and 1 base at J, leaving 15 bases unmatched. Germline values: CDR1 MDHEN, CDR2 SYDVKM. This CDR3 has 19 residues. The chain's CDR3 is CASSPPGGSGDKNTGELFF. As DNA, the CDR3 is TGTGCCAGCAGTCCACCGGGGGGTAGCGGGGACAAGAACACCGGGGAGCTGTTTTTT.

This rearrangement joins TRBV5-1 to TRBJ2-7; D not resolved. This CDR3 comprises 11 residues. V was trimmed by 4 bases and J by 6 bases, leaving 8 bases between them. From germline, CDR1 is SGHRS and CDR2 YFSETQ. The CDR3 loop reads CASSHGREQYF. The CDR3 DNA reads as TGCGCCAGCAGCCACGGGCGCGAGCAGTACTTC.

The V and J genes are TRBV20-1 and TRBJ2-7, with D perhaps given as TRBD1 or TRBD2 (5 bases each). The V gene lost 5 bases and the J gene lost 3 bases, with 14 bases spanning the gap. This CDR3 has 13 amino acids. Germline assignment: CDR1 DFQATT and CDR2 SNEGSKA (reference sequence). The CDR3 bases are TGCAGTGCTGGACCCAGGGAGATCTACGAGCAGTACTTC. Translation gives CSAGPREIYEQYF.

CDR3 sequence reads: CASSQSPPVEQYF. The CDR3 bases are TGTGCCAGCAGCCAAAGCCCCCCCGTCGAGCAGTACTTC. The chain links TRBV14 to TRBJ2-7; no clear D. Germline V gene data show CDR1 as SGHDN and CDR2 as FVKESK. The CDR3 spans 13 residues. V was pared by 2 bases and J by 6 bases, with 11 bases between.

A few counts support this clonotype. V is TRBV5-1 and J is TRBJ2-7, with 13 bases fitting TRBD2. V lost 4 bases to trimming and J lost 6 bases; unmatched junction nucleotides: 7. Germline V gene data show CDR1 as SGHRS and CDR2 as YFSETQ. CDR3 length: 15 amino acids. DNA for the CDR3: TGCGCCAGCAGCATTCGACTAGCGGGAGGAGGCGAGCAGTACTTC. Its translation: CASSIRLAGGGEQYF.